A single sample gave rise to the 30 T cell receptor beta chains below, sequenced in a study of blood T cell repertoires in COVID-19 (dated by TCRdb to 2020 to 2022). The library was built by means of the immunoSEQ multiplex PCR assay. TCRdb took over this immuneACCESS table, retaining in-frame rearrangements with V and J assigned. Such tables are incomplete; in checked studies, under half of the missing clones stem from an unresolved V gene, and the remainder is unexplained. A total of 250,000 to 350,000 clones appear in this sample, 70% to 85% of them only once. The ten top clones hold roughly 1.5% of the sample. Sequences were obtained from peripheral blood. Source of these receptors: a human donor with COVID-19, enrolled during active disease. The donor label of this sample is uncertain.

V is TRBV5-6 and J is TRBJ1-2, with no clear D. Germline V gene lookup returns CDR1 SGHDT and CDR2 YYEEEE. The V gene lost 0 bases and the J gene lost 10 bases, with 7 bases spanning the gap. CDR3 length: 11 residues. The CDR3 DNA sequence: TGTGCCAGCAGCTTGGCGGGATTCTACACCTTC. Translated, it gives CASSLAGFYTF.

The V and J genes are TRBV6-5 and TRBJ2-7; tentative D call: TRBD1 (6 bases). The CDR3 extends over 15 amino acids. The germline gives CDR1 MNHEY, CDR2 SVGAGI. V dropped 5 bases and J dropped 0 bases, with 14 bases sitting between them. Written as DNA, the CDR3 is TGTGCCAGCAGTCCCGACGAGGGGGTCTCCTACGAGCAGTACTTC. Protein sequence: CASSPDEGVSYEQYF.

The gene calls are TRBV11-2 and TRBJ1-2; 7 bases are a match to TRBD1. CDR1 SGHAT and CDR2 FQNNGV come from the germline V gene. V was clipped by 6 bases and J by 2 bases; unmatched bases: 12. The CDR3 is 16 residues long. CDR3 region: CASRAGTVSQNYGYTF. In nucleotides, the CDR3 is TGTGCCAGCAGGGCCGGGACAGTATCTCAAAACTATGGCTACACCTTC.

This chain joins TRBV2 and TRBJ1-2, with 10 bases that match TRBD1. The V segment lost 6 bases and the J segment 2 bases; nucleotides outside the gene matches: 6. The length of the CDR3 is 15 residues. Germline CDR1 is SNHLY and CDR2 is FYNNEI. The CDR3 DNA follows: TGTGCCAGCAGAGCCGACAGGGGGCAGAACTATGGCTACACCTTC. It translates to CASRADRGQNYGYTF.

V usage is TRBV12-3 or TRBV12-4 and J usage is TRBJ1-1; no definite D call. V dropped 5 bases and J dropped 2 bases, with 9 bases sitting between them. This CDR3 has 13 residues. The CDR3 sequence is CASSPGSNTEAFF. CDR3 nucleotide sequence: TGTGCCAGCAGTCCCGGGTCTAACACTGAAGCTTTCTTT.

Details on this clone: One end of the junction fails to match germline, which may point to a read error. The chain couples TRBV7-7 to TRBJ2-3; 14 nucleotides agree with TRBD2. Per the germline V gene, CDR1 is SSHAT and CDR2 is FNYEAQ (reference sequence). The CDR3 is made up of 15 amino acids. CDR3 nucleotides: TGTGCTAGCAGCCGGGGACTAGCGGGAGCAGATACGCAGTATTTT. This translates into CASSRGLAGADTQYF.

The V gene is TRBV2, the J gene TRBJ2-2; D is ambiguous. Per germline, CDR1 SNHLY and CDR2 FYNNEI. Trimming removed 8 bases from V and 1 base from J, with 11 bases in between. The CDR3 runs to 14 residues. DNA of the CDR3: TGTGCCAGCGGTAGGAGTGAGAACACCGGGGAGCTGTTTTTT. Translating gives CASGRSENTGELFF.

The J gene is TRBJ2-7, the V gene TRBV28, with 9 bases fitting TRBD1. The V gene end was trimmed by 6 bases and the J gene end by 2 bases; junction bases not matched to a gene: 17. Germline V CDR1 and CDR2: MDHEN, SYDVKM. This CDR3 has 18 amino acids. CDR3 sequence (DNA): TGTGCCAGCAGCCCCGGGGACAGGGTCCTCATCTTCACCTACGAGCAGTACTTC. Translated, it gives CASSPGDRVLIFTYEQYF. The variable domain in full, completed from reference TRBV28 and TRBJ2-7, reads DVKVTQSSRYLVKRTGEKVFLECVQDMDHENMFWYRQDPGLGLRLIYFSYDVKMKEKGDIPEGYSVSREKKERFSLILESASTNQTSMYLCASSPGDRVLIFTYEQYFGPGTRLTVT.

The J gene is TRBJ1-2, the V gene TRBV19; TRBD1 aligns across 11 bases. Germline assignment: CDR1 LNHDA and CDR2 SQIVND (reference sequence). The CDR3 runs 15 residues. V gave up 3 bases and J gave up 5 bases; unmatched junction bases: 5. The CDR3 region has the DNA TGTGCCAGTAGTATTACCGGGACAGGGGGATATGGCTACACCTTC. As protein: CASSITGTGGYGYTF.

The rearrangement joins TRBV20-1 to TRBJ2-3; D is unresolved. V was pared by 6 bases and J by 6 bases, with 10 bases between. The CDR3 is made up of 11 amino acids. Germline-derived CDR1 and CDR2 are DFQATT and SNEGSKA (reference sequence). In DNA form, the CDR3 reads TGCAGTGCCGAGTTCGGTGATACGCAGTATTTT. Residues: CSAEFGDTQYF.

CDR3 protein: CASSLVPGNEQFF. CDR3 DNA sequence: TGTGCCAGCAGTCTCGTCCCGGGGAATGAGCAGTTCTTC. The chain carries TRBV6-5 and TRBJ2-1; the D gene is possibly TRBD2 (5 bases). The CDR3 is 13 residues long. Germline CDR1 reads MNHEY; CDR2 reads SVGAGI. Trimming removed 5 bases from V and 7 bases from J, with 12 bases in between.

The chain links TRBV7-9 to TRBJ2-7; perhaps TRBD1 as D (6 bases). The CDR3 has 13 amino acids. V lost 4 bases, J lost 7 bases, and 14 bases lay in between. CDR1 SEHNR and CDR2 FQNEAQ come from the germline V gene (reference sequence). CDR3 loop: CASSSNRVGEQYF. CDR3 DNA sequence: TGTGCCAGCAGCTCGAACAGGGTGGGGGAGCAGTACTTC.

The rearrangement links TRBV12-5 to TRBJ1-1; the match to TRBD1 covers 12 bases. The CDR3 totals 17 residues. Germline V gene sequence: CDR1 LGHNT, CDR2 FRNRAP. J lost 4 bases, V lost 5 bases, and 11 bases had no gene match. DNA for the CDR3: TGTGCTAGTGGTCCGCCCGGGACAGGGGGCGCGGGCACTGAAGCTTTCTTT. This gives the protein CASGPPGTGGAGTEAFF.

This clone appeared once. The rearrangement uses TRBV3-1 (or the pseudogene TRBV3-2) and TRBJ2-2; tentatively, D is TRBD1 (6 bases). Per the germline V gene, CDR1 is LGHDT and CDR2 is YNNKEL (reference sequence). Deletions cut 1 base from V and 6 bases from J, with 9 bases between. This CDR3 region has 14 residues. The CDR3 loop reads CASSQGTAPGELFF. DNA for the CDR3: TGTGCCAGCAGCCAAGGGACAGCACCCGGGGAGCTGTTTTTT.

The chain combines TRBV5-4 with TRBJ1-6; D might be TRBD1 (6 bases). There are 15 residues in the CDR3. V gave up 4 bases and J gave up 4 bases, with 12 bases separating them. CDR1 is SGHNT, CDR2 YYREEE, per germline (reference sequence). The CDR3 DNA reads TGTGCCAGCAGCCCGACAGGAGATTATAATTCACCCCTCCACTTT. The encoded protein is CASSPTGDYNSPLHF.

This sequence joins TRBV24-1 and TRBJ2-1; 10 nucleotides line up with TRBD2. The trim removed 3 bases at V and 8 bases at J, leaving 3 bases unmatched. Per germline, CDR1 KGHDR and CDR2 SFDVKD. The CDR3 totals 14 residues. The CDR3 DNA is TGTGCCACCAGTGATCCTAGCGGGAGCGATGAGCAGTTCTTC. Its protein product is CATSDPSGSDEQFF.

Only one count was recorded for this clone. The CDR3 DNA reads as TGTGCCAGTCGCCTTAGACAGGGAATCACTGAAGCTTTCTTT. Protein sequence: CASRLRQGITEAFF. This rearrangement joins TRBV19 to TRBJ1-1; 7 nucleotides align to TRBD1. This CDR3 is built from 14 residues. J gave up 4 bases and V 8 bases, and 10 bases lay outside the gene matches. The germline V gene encodes CDR1 LNHDA and CDR2 SQIVND (reference sequence).

The rearrangement links TRBV7-8 to TRBJ2-1; 9 nucleotides agree with TRBD2. J lost 10 bases, V lost 6 bases, and 13 bases had no gene match. This CDR3 spans 15 amino acids. Germline lookup yields CDR1 SGHVS and CDR2 FQNEAQ. The CDR3 nucleotides are TGTGCCAGCAGTCTCGACGTAAGACTAGCGGCCGAGCAGTTCTTC. Amino acid sequence: CASSLDVRLAAEQFF.

The chain employs TRBV10-2 and TRBJ2-5; D remains ambiguous. CDR1 is WSHSY, CDR2 SAAADI, per germline. The CDR3 extends over 13 amino acids. V was cut by 6 bases and J by 1 base, with 9 bases left in between. The chain's CDR3 is CASRPGLQETQYF. The CDR3 DNA reads as TGCGCCAGCAGACCGGGTCTCCAAGAGACCCAGTACTTC.

This sequence joins TRBV2 and TRBJ2-2; TRBD2 is a possible D gene (5 bases). The germline gives CDR1 SNHLY, CDR2 FYNNEI. This CDR3 comprises 15 residues. Trimming left V 6 bases short and J 1 base short, with 12 bases between. The CDR3, as DNA: TGTGCCAGCAGCGCCGAGGGTCGGAACACCGGGGAGCTGTTTTTT. It specifies CASSAEGRNTGELFF.

The chain joins TRBV6-5 to TRBJ2-2; 9 positions match TRBD1. Germline CDR1 reads MNHEY; CDR2 reads SVGAGI. V shed 8 bases and J 5 bases; nucleotides not matched to a gene: 0. This CDR3 is 12 amino acids long. This CDR3 reads CASGQGTGELFF. CDR3 nucleotide sequence: TGTGCCAGCGGACAGGGGACCGGGGAGCTGTTTTTT.

The chain has TRBV6-5 and TRBJ1-1; D call uncertain. Germline CDR1 and CDR2: MNHEY and SVGAGI. V was pared by 6 bases and J by 1 base, with 15 bases between. The CDR3 has 15 amino acids. CDR3 bases: TGTGCCAGCAGAACAAGCGGACGGCAGAACACTGAAGCTTTCTTT. Protein product: CASRTSGRQNTEAFF.

This clone was observed a few times. This chain uses TRBV30 with TRBJ2-5, with 9 bases matching TRBD1. The CDR3 is made up of 15 amino acids. Losses at the gene ends were 3 bases for V and 1 base for J; bases not matched to a gene: 6. Germline values: CDR1 GTSNPN, CDR2 SVGIG (reference sequence). CDR3 DNA: TGTGCCTGGAGGGACAGGGGAAGGGCCCAAGAGACCCAGTACTTC. Protein product: CAWRDRGRAQETQYF.

Concerning this clone itself: The germline gene is not matched at one end of the junction; a read error may be the cause. This sequence joins TRBV9 and TRBJ2-2; the match to TRBD2 covers 8 bases. In germline, CDR1 is SGDLS, CDR2 YYNGEE. The CDR3 runs 16 residues. The CDR3 coding sequence is TGTGCCAGCAGCGTAGTTGGTAGCGGGAACTCCGGGGAGCTGTTTTTT. It is translated as CASSVVGSGNSGELFF.

The chain employs TRBV2 and TRBJ2-2; D gene uncertain. Germline V gene sequence: CDR1 SNHLY, CDR2 FYNNEI. The V gene lost 5 bases and the J gene lost 3 bases, with 10 bases spanning the gap. The CDR3 is 14 amino acids. The CDR3 loop is CASSYLRDTGELFF. The CDR3, as DNA: TGTGCCAGCAGTTATCTCCGGGACACCGGGGAGCTGTTTTTT. Full variable domain (outside the CDR3, taken from reference TRBV2 and TRBJ2-2): EPEVTQTPSHQVTQMGQEVILRCVPISNHLYFYWYRQILGQKVEFLVSFYNNEISEKSEIFDDQFSVERPDGSNFTLKIRSTKLEDSAMYFCASSYLRDTGELFFGEGSRLTVL.

J is TRBJ1-2 and V is TRBV29-1; tentative D call: TRBD1 (6 bases). Trimming took off 4 bases at V and 4 bases at J, with 13 bases between the two ends. The germline gives CDR1 SQVTM, CDR2 ANQGSEA. This CDR3 comprises 13 residues. The CDR3 loop is CSVVQGDGYGYTF. Written as DNA, the CDR3 is TGCAGCGTTGTACAGGGCGATGGCTATGGCTACACCTTC.

The chain combines TRBV7-2 with TRBJ2-7; 9 positions match TRBD1. Germline V lookup: CDR1 SGHTA, CDR2 FQGNSA. This CDR3 comprises 15 residues. V lost 2 bases and J lost 2; bases outside the gene matches: 4. CDR3 in DNA: TGTGCCAGCAGCTTAAGCCGGGACAGGGCCTACGAGCAGTACTTC. This sequence encodes CASSLSRDRAYEQYF.

As DNA, the CDR3 is TGTGCCAGCTCTCTAAATAGTCGGAACACTGAAGCTTTCTTT. It is translated as CASSLNSRNTEAFF. This rearrangement joins TRBV18 to TRBJ1-1; D remains ambiguous. Trimming took off 6 bases at V and 1 base at J, with 12 bases between the two ends. Germline values: CDR1 KGHSH, CDR2 LQKENI. The CDR3 totals 14 residues.

This clone was found once. The J gene is TRBJ2-1, the V gene TRBV28; 9 nucleotides align to TRBD2. Germline assignment: CDR1 MDHEN and CDR2 SYDVKM. CDR3 length: 15 amino acids. Unmatched junction bases numbered 7, after V lost 6 bases and J lost 4 bases. CDR3 sequence (DNA): TGTGCCAGCAGCTTGATTAGCGGGGGATACAATGAGCAGTTCTTC. Protein: CASSLISGGYNEQFF.

This chain connects TRBV28 to TRBJ1-5; D may be TRBD1 (6 bases). The germline gives CDR1 MDHEN, CDR2 SYDVKM. V was pared by 7 bases and J by 6 bases, with 13 bases between. This CDR3 region has 13 residues. In DNA form, the CDR3 reads TGTGCCAGCAACGTGGGGGACATTCAGCCCCAGCATTTT. It is translated as CASNVGDIQPQHF.